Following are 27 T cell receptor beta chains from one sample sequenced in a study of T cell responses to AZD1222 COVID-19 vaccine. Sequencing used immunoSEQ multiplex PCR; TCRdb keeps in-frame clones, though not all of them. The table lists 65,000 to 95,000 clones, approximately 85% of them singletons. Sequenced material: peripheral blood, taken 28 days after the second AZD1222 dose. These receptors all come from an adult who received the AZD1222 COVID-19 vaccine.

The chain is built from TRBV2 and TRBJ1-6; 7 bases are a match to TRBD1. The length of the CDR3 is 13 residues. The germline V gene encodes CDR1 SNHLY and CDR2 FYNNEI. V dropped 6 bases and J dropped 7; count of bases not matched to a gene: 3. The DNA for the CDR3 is TGTGCCAGCAGGAGGGACAGCAATTCACCCCTCCACTTT. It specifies CASRRDSNSPLHF. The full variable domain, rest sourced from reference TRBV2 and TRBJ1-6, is EPEVTQTPSHQVTQMGQEVILRCVPISNHLYFYWYRQILGQKVEFLVSFYNNEISEKSEIFDDQFSVERPDGSNFTLKIRSTKLEDSAMYFCASRRDSNSPLHFGNGTRLTVT.

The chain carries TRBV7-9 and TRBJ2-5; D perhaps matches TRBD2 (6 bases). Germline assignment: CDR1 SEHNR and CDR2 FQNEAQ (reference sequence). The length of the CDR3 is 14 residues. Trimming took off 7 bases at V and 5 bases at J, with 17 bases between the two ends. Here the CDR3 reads CASTRDSLGETQYF. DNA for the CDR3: TGTGCCAGCACCCGGGACTCCTTGGGGGAGACCCAGTACTTC.

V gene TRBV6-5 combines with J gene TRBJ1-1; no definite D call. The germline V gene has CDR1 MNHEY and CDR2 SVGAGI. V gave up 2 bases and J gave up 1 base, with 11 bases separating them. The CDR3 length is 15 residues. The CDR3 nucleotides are TGTGCCAGCAGTTACATTTTCGAGGGGAACACTGAAGCTTTCTTT. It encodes CASSYIFEGNTEAFF.

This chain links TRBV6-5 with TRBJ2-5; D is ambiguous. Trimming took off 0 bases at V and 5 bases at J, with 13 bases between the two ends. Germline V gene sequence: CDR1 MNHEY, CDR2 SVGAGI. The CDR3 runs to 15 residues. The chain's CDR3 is CASSYSIQPGETQYF. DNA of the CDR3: TGTGCCAGCAGTTACTCGATACAACCGGGTGAGACCCAGTACTTC.

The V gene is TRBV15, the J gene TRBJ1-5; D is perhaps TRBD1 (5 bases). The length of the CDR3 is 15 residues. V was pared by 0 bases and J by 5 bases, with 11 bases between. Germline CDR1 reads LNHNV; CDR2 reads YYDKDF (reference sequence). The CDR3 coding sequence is TGTGCCACCAGCAGAGACGGACAAACTCATCAGCCCCAGCATTTT. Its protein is CATSRDGQTHQPQHF.

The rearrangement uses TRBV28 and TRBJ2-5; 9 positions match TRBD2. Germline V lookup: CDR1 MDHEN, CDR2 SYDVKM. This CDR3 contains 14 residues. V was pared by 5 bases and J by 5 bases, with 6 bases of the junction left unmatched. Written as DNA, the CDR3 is TGTGCCAGCAGTAATAGCGGGGGACGGGAGACCCAGTACTTC. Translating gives CASSNSGGRETQYF.

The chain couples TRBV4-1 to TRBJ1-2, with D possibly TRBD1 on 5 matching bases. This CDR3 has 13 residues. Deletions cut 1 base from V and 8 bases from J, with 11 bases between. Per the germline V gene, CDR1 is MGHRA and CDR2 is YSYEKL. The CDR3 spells CASSQVRGTGYTF. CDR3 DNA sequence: TGCGCCAGCAGCCAAGTACGGGGGACGGGCTACACCTTC.

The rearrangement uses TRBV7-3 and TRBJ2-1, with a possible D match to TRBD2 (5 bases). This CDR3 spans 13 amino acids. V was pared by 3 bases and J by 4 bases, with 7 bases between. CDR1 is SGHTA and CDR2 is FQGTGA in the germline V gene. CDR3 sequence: CASSFTGYNEQFF. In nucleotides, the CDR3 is TGTGCCAGCAGCTTTACGGGGTACAATGAGCAGTTCTTC. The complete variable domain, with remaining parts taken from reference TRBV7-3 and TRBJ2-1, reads GAGVSQTPSNKVTEKGKYVELRCDPISGHTALYWYRQSLGQGPEFLIYFQGTGAADDSGLPNDRFFAVRPEGSVSTLKIQRTERGDSAVYLCASSFTGYNEQFFGPGTRLTVL.

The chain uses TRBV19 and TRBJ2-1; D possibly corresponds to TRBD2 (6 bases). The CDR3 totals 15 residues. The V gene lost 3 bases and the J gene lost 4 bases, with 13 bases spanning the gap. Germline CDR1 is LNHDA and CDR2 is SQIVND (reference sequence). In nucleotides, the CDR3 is TGTGCCAGTAGTATCAGGCCTGGGGGGTACAATGAGCAGTTCTTC. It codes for CASSIRPGGYNEQFF. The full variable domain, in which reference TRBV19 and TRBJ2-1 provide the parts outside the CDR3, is DGGITQSPKYLFRKEGQNVTLSCEQNLNHDAMYWYRQDPGQGLRLIYYSQIVNDFQKGDIAEGYSVSREKKESFPLTVTSAQKNPTAFYLCASSIRPGGYNEQFFGPGTRLTVL.

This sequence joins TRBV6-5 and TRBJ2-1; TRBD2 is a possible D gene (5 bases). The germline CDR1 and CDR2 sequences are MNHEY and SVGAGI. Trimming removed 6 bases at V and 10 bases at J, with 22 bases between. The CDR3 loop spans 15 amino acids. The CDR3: CASSNQEGTEGEQFF. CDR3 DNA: TGTGCCAGCAGCAACCAGGAAGGAACAGAGGGCGAGCAGTTCTTC.

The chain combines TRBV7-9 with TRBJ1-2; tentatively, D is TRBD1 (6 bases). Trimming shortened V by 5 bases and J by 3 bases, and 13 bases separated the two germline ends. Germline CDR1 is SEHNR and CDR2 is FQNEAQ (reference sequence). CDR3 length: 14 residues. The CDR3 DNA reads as TGTGCCAGCAGCACCAAACAGGGAGACTATGGCTACACCTTC. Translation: CASSTKQGDYGYTF.

CDR3 DNA: TGTGCCAGCAGTTTAAGGGCATGGGGCGAACGCTCTGGGGCCAACGTCCTGACTTTC. Translating gives CASSLRAWGERSGANVLTF. This chain joins TRBV27 and TRBJ2-6; TRBD1 might be the D (5 bases). The V end lost 2 bases, the J end lost 0 bases, and 17 bases lay between the germline ends. CDR3 size: 19 residues. CDR1 and CDR2 (germline): MNHEY, SMNVEV (reference sequence). The entire variable domain, with the rest obtained from reference TRBV27 and TRBJ2-6, is as follows: EAQVTQNPRYLITVTGKKLTVTCSQNMNHEYMSWYRQDPGLGLRQIYYSMNVEVTDKGDVPEGYKVSRKEKRNFPLILESPSPNQTSLYFCASSLRAWGERSGANVLTFGAGSRLTVL.

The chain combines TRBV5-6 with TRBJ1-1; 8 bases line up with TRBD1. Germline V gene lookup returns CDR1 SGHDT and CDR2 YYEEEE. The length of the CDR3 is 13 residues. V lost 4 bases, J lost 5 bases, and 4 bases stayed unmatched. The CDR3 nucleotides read TGTGCCAGCAGCGCAAACAGGGGGACTGAAGCTTTCTTT. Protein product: CASSANRGTEAFF.

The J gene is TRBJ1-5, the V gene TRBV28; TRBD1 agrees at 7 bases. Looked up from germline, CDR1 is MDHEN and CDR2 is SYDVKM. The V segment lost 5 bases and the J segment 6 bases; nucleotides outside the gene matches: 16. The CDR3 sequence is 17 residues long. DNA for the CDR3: TGTGCCAGCAGTACGAGGACAGGCCCCTCACTCAGTCAGCCCCAGCATTTT. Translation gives CASSTRTGPSLSQPQHF. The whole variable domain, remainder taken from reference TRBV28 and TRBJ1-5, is DVKVTQSSRYLVKRTGEKVFLECVQDMDHENMFWYRQDPGLGLRLIYFSYDVKMKEKGDIPEGYSVSREKKERFSLILESASTNQTSMYLCASSTRTGPSLSQPQHFGDGTRLSIL.

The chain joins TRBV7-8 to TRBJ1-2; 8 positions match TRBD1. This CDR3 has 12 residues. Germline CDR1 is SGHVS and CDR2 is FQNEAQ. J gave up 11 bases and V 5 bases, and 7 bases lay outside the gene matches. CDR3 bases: TGTGCCAGCAGCCCTAGGACAGGGTCTTACACCTTC. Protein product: CASSPRTGSYTF.

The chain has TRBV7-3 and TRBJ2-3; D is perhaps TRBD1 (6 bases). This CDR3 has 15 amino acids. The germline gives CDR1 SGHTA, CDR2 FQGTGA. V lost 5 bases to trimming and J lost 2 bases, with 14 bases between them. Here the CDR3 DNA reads TGTGCCAGCAGCCCCGAGGCAGGGGTCACAGATACGCAGTATTTT. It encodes CASSPEAGVTDTQYF.

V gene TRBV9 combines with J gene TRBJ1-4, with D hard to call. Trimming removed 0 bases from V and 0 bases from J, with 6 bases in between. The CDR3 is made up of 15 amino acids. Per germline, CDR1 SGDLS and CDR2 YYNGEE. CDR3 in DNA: TGTGCCAGCAGCGTAGGCACTGCAACTAATGAAAAACTGTTTTTT. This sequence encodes CASSVGTATNEKLFF.

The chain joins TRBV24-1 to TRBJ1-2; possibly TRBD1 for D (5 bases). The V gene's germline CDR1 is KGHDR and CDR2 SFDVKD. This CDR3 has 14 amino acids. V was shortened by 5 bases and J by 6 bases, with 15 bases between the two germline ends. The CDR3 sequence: CATSAGGLGNGYTF. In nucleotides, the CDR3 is TGTGCCACCAGTGCGGGGGGGTTGGGAAATGGCTACACCTTC.

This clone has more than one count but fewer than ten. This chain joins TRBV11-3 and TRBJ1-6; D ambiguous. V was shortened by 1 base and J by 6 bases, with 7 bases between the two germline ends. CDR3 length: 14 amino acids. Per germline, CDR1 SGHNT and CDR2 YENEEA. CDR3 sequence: CASSLGPINSPLHF. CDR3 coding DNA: TGTGCCAGCAGCTTAGGGCCAATTAATTCACCCCTCCACTTT.

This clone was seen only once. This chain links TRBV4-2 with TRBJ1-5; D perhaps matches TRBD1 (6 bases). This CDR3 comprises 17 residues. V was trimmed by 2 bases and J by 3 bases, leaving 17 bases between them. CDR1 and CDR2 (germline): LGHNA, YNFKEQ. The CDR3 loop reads CASSQTLTGTLNQPQHF. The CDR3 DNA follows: TGTGCCAGCAGCCAAACCCTTACCGGGACACTCAATCAGCCCCAGCATTTT.

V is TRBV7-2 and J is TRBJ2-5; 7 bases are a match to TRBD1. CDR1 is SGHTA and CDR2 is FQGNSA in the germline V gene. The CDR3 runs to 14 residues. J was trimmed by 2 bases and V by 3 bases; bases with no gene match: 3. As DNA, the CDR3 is TGTGCCAGCAGCTTTAAGGGACAGCAAGAGACCCAGTACTTC. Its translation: CASSFKGQQETQYF. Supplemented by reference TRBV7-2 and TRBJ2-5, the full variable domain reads GAGVSQSPSNKVTEKGKDVELRCDPISGHTALYWYRQSLGQGLEFLIYFQGNSAPDKSGLPSDRFSAERTGGSVSTLTIQRTQQEDSAVYLCASSFKGQQETQYFGPGTRLLVL.

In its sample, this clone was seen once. CDR3: CASSSHSGGTGELFF. In nucleotides, the CDR3 is TGTGCCAGCAGCTCGCATTCGGGGGGCACCGGGGAGCTGTTTTTT. The rearrangement links TRBV5-4 to TRBJ2-2; 7 bases line up with TRBD2. CDR1 and CDR2 from the germline V gene are SGHNT and YYREEE (reference sequence). The CDR3 has 15 amino acids. V was pared by 3 bases and J by 4 bases, with 6 bases of the junction left unmatched.

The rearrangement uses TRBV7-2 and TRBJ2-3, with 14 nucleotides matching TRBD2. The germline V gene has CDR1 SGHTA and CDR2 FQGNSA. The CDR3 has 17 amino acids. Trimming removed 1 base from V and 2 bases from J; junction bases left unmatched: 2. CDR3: CASSLGLAGGYTDTQYF. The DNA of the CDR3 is TGTGCCAGCAGCTTAGGACTAGCGGGGGGGTACACAGATACGCAGTATTTT.

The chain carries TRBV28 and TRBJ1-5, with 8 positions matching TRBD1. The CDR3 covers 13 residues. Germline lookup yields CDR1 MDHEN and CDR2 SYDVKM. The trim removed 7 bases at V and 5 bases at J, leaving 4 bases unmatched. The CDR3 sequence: CASNRQGHQPQHF. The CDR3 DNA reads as TGTGCCAGCAACCGACAGGGGCATCAGCCCCAGCATTTT.

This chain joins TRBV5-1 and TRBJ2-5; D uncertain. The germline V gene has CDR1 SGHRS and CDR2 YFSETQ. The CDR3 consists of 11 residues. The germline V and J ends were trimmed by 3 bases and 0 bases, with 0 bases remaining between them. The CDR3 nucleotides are TGCGCCAGCAGCTACCAAGAGACCCAGTACTTC. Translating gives CASSYQETQYF. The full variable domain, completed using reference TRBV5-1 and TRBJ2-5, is KAGVTQTPRYLIKTRGQQVTLSCSPISGHRSVSWYQQTPGQGLQFLFEYFSETQRNKGNFPGRFSGRQFSNSRSEMNVSTLELGDSALYLCASSYQETQYFGPGTRLLVL.

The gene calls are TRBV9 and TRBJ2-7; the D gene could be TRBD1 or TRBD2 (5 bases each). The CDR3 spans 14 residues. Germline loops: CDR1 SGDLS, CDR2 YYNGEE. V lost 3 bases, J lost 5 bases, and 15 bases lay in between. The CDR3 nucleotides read TGTGCCAGCAGCGGAGGGGAAGGGCTGAACGAGCAGTACTTC. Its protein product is CASSGGEGLNEQYF.

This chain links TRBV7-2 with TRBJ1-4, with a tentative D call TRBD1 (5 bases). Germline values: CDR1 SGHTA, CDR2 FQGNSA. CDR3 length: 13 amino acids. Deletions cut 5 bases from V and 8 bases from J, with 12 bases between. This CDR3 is CASSPRGREKLFF. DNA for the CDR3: TGTGCCAGCAGCCCCCGGGGCAGGGAAAAACTGTTTTTT.